One sample yielded the 13 T cell receptor beta chains listed below, sequenced in a study of T cells in localized non-small cell lung cancer. Sequencing was performed with immunoSEQ multiplex PCR; in TCRdb, only in-frame clones are kept and a portion is missing. In the table there are about 59,000 clones, more than 85% of which are singletons. The input for sequencing was peripheral blood, taken before any cancer treatment. The receptor set was obtained from a man aged 40-75 years with stage I lung adenocarcinoma.

The J gene is TRBJ1-5, the V gene TRBV5-6; no clear D gene. CDR1 is SGHDT, CDR2 YYEEEE, per germline. V gave up 0 bases and J gave up 1 base, with 8 bases separating them. CDR3 length: 15 residues. DNA of the CDR3: TGTGCCAGCAGCTTGGGGGCGCGGAGCAATCAGCCCCAGCATTTT. This encodes CASSLGARSNQPQHF. Full variable domain (rest looked up from reference TRBV5-6 and TRBJ1-5): DAGVTQSPTHLIKTRGQQVTLRCSPKSGHDTVSWYQQALGQGPQFIFQYYEEEERQRGNFPDRFSGHQFPNYSSELNVNALLLGDSALYLCASSLGARSNQPQHFGDGTRLSIL.

Here the CDR3 DNA reads TGTGCCAGCAGCACTAGCGGGGGGAATGAGCAGTTCTTC. It translates to CASSTSGGNEQFF. The V gene is TRBV2, the J gene TRBJ2-1; 12 bases line up with TRBD2. The germline CDR1 and CDR2 sequences are SNHLY and FYNNEI. This CDR3 is built from 13 residues. The V and J ends lost 6 bases and 7 bases, in that order; junction bases with no gene match: 1.

There are a few counts of this clone. The chain joins TRBV25-1 to TRBJ2-7; TRBD2 might be the D (6 bases). CDR1 is MGHDK and CDR2 is SYGVNS in the germline V gene. This CDR3 region has 13 residues. With 3 bases removed from V and 2 bases from J, the gap between germline ends came to 8 bases. The CDR3 bases are TGTGCCAGCAGTGATAGCGGCCCCTACGAGCAGTACTTC. It yields the protein CASSDSGPYEQYF.

This clone showed up just a few times. The chain links TRBV4-3 to TRBJ2-5; maybe TRBD2 (6 bases). Trimming took off 1 base at V and 1 base at J, with 10 bases between the two ends. This CDR3 is 15 amino acids long. CDR1 LGHNA and CDR2 YSLEER come from the germline V gene. Written as DNA, the CDR3 is TGCGCCAGCAGCCAAGTACCTAGCGCCCAAGAGACCCAGTACTTC. This translates into CASSQVPSAQETQYF.

The rearrangement links TRBV9 to TRBJ1-1, with 7 bases aligning to TRBD1. V lost 2 bases and J lost 4; bases outside the gene matches: 14. This CDR3 region has 17 residues. Germline-derived CDR1 and CDR2 are SGDLS and YYNGEE. In DNA form, the CDR3 reads TGTGCCAGCAGCGTCAGGGGGTTCTCTTCCGGGGGCACTGAAGCTTTCTTT. Its translation is CASSVRGFSSGGTEAFF.

DNA of the CDR3: TGTGCCAGCAGTTCACCTAGCGGGAGGGTGAGAGATACGCAGTATTTT. This sequence encodes CASSSPSGRVRDTQYF. The V and J genes are TRBV6-6 and TRBJ2-3, with TRBD2 matching over 12 bases. V lost 4 bases and J lost 5; bases outside the gene matches: 7. From germline, CDR1 is MNHNY and CDR2 SVGAGI (reference sequence). The length of the CDR3 is 16 residues.

The chain employs TRBV5-5 and TRBJ1-2; D gene ambiguous. CDR1 and CDR2 from the germline V gene are SGHKS and YYEKEE (reference sequence). This CDR3 contains 16 residues. The V end lost 1 base, the J end lost 0 bases, and 13 bases lay between the germline ends. CDR3: CASSLYSTPTNYGYTF. The CDR3 DNA reads as TGTGCCAGCAGCTTGTACTCGACACCCACTAACTATGGCTACACCTTC. Filled out from reference TRBV5-5 and TRBJ1-2, the complete variable domain reads DAGVTQSPTHLIKTRGQQVTLRCSPISGHKSVSWYQQVLGQGPQFIFQYYEKEERGRGNFPDRFSARQFPNYSSELNVNALLLGDSALYLCASSLYSTPTNYGYTFGSGTRLTVV.

The rearrangement joins TRBV9 to TRBJ2-2; 11 positions match TRBD2. The CDR3 length is 15 residues. The trim removed 3 bases at V and 4 bases at J, leaving 2 bases unmatched. Germline V gene lookup returns CDR1 SGDLS and CDR2 YYNGEE. The CDR3 here is CASSGGTSGTGELFF. In DNA form, the CDR3 reads TGTGCCAGCAGCGGCGGGACTAGCGGCACCGGGGAGCTGTTTTTT.

The chain combines TRBV25-1 with TRBJ1-2; TRBD1 agrees at 7 bases. The germline CDR1 and CDR2 sequences are MGHDK and SYGVNS. V was clipped by 0 bases and J by 7 bases; unmatched bases: 8. The CDR3 is made up of 15 amino acids. Here the CDR3 reads CASSEYDREISGYTF. The DNA of the CDR3 is TGTGCCAGCAGTGAATATGACAGGGAGATAAGTGGCTACACCTTC.

The CDR3 reads CASSPPRVGPASEQFF. The DNA for the CDR3 is TGTGCCAGCAGCCCACCAAGGGTAGGTCCGGCGAGTGAGCAGTTCTTC. The rearrangement joins TRBV4-2 to TRBJ2-1; no reliable D call. The CDR3 length is 16 residues. V was trimmed by 4 bases and J by 9 bases, leaving 22 bases between them. Germline CDR1 reads LGHNA; CDR2 reads YNFKEQ.

The chain recombines TRBV23-1 with TRBJ2-5; tentatively, D is TRBD1 (5 bases). TRBV23-1 is known as an ORF, though its function is uncertain. CDR3 length equals 11 residues. V shed 7 bases and J shed 5 bases, with 8 bases lying between them. In DNA, the CDR3 is TGCGCCAGCAAGGGGTATGAGACCCAGTACTTC. It encodes CASKGYETQYF.

The chain combines TRBV28 with TRBJ2-1, with D hard to call. CDR1 is MDHEN, CDR2 SYDVKM, per germline. V was clipped by 4 bases and J by 4 bases, with 11 bases between them. The CDR3 runs 14 residues. The CDR3 loop reads CASSSLWRYNEQFF. DNA for the CDR3: TGTGCCAGCAGTTCCCTTTGGCGGTACAATGAGCAGTTCTTC.

The chain has TRBV4-1 and TRBJ1-1; D is ambiguous. The CDR3 loop spans 13 amino acids. Germline values: CDR1 MGHRA, CDR2 YSYEKL. V lost 5 bases to trimming and J lost 10 bases, with 17 bases between them. CDR3 sequence reads: CASSKGLQGAAFF. CDR3 DNA sequence: TGCGCCAGCAGCAAGGGCCTCCAAGGTGCAGCTTTCTTT.